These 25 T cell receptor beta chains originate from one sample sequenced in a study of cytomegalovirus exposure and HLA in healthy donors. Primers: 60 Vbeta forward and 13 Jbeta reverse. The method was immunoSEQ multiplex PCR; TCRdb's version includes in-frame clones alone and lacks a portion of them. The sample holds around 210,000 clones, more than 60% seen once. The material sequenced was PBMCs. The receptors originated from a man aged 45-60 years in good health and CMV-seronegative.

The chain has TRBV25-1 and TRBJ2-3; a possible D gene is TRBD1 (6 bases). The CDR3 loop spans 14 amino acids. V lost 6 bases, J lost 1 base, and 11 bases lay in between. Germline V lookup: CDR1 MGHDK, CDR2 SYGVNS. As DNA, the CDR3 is TGTGCCAGCAGAACAGGGAGCGGCACAGATACGCAGTATTTT. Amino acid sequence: CASRTGSGTDTQYF. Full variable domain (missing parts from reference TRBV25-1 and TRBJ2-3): EADIYQTPRYLVIGTGKKITLECSQTMGHDKMYWYQQDPGMELHLIHYSYGVNSTEKGDLSSESTVSRIRTEHFPLTLESARPSHTSQYLCASRTGSGTDTQYFGPGTRLTVL.

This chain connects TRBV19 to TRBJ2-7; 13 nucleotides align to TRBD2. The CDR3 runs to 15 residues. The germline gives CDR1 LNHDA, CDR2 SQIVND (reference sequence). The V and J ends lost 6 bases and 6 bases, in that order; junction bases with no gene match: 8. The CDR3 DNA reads TGTGCCAGTAGCCTATCCGGGACTAGCGGGACCGAGCAGTACTTC. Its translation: CASSLSGTSGTEQYF. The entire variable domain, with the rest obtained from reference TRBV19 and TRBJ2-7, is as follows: DGGITQSPKYLFRKEGQNVTLSCEQNLNHDAMYWYRQDPGQGLRLIYYSQIVNDFQKGDIAEGYSVSREKKESFPLTVTSAQKNPTAFYLCASSLSGTSGTEQYFGPGTRLTVT.

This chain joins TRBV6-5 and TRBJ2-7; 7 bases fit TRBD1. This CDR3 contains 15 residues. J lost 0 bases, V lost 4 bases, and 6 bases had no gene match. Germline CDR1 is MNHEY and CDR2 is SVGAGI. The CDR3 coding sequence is TGTGCCAGCAGTTGGCTAACAGGGGTCTCCTACGAGCAGTACTTC. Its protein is CASSWLTGVSYEQYF.

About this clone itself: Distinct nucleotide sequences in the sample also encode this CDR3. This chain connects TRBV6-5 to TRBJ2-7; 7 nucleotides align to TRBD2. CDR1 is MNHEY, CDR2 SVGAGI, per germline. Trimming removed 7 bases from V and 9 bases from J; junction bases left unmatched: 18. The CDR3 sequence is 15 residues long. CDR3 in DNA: TGTGCCAGCACCCAGAGCGGGACCCTCGGGGGTAGGCAGTACTTC. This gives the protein CASTQSGTLGGRQYF.

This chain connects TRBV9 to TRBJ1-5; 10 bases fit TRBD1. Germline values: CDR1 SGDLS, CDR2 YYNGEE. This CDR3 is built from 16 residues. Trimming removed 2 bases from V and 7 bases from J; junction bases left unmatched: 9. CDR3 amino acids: CASSVQTGGRPQPQHF. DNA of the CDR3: TGTGCCAGCAGCGTCCAGACAGGGGGCCGCCCCCAGCCCCAGCATTTT.

For the CDR3, the DNA is TGCAGCGTTGTAGCGGCAGTCTCCTACGAGCAGTACTTC. This gives the protein CSVVAAVSYEQYF. The V and J genes are TRBV29-1 and TRBJ2-7, with a possible D match to TRBD2 (6 bases). Trimming shortened V by 4 bases and J by 0 bases, and 10 bases separated the two germline ends. Germline CDR1 is SQVTM and CDR2 is ANQGSEA. The CDR3 spans 13 residues.

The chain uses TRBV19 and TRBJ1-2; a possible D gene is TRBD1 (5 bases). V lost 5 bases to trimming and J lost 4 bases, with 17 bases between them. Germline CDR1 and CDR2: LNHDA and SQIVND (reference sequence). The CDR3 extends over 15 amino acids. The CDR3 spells CASSPRGRAGYGYTF. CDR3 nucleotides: TGTGCCAGTAGTCCAAGGGGCCGGGCAGGCTATGGCTACACCTTC.

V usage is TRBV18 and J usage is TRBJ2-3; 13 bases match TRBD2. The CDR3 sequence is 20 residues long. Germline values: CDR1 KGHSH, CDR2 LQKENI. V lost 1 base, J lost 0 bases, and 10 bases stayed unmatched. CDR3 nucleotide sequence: TGTGCCAGCTCACCACTTAGGACTAGCGGGAGATCGTCTAGCACAGATACGCAGTATTTT. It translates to CASSPLRTSGRSSSTDTQYF.

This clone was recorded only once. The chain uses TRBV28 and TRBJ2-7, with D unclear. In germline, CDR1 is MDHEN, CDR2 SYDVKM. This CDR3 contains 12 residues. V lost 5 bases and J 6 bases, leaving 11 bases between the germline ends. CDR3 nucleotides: TGTGCCAGCAGTCTCACCCCCGGCGAGCAGTACTTC. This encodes CASSLTPGEQYF.

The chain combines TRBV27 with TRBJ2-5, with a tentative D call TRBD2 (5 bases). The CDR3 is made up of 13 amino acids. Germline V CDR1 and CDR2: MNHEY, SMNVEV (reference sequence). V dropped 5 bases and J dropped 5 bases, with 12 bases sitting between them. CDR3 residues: CASSRKAEETQYF. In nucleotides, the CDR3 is TGTGCCAGCAGTCGGAAAGCGGAGGAGACCCAGTACTTC.

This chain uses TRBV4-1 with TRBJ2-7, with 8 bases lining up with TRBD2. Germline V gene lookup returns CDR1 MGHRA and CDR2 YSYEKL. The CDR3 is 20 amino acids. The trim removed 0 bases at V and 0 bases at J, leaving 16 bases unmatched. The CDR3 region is CASSQDFRTSFPISSYEQYF. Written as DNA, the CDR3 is TGCGCCAGCAGCCAAGATTTTAGGACTAGCTTTCCTATAAGCTCCTACGAGCAGTACTTC.

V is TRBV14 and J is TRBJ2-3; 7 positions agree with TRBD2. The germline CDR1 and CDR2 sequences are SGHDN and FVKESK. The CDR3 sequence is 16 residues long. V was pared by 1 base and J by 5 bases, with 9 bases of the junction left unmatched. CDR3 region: CASSQVASGEGDTQYF. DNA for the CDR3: TGTGCCAGCAGCCAAGTTGCTTCCGGGGAGGGAGATACGCAGTATTTT.

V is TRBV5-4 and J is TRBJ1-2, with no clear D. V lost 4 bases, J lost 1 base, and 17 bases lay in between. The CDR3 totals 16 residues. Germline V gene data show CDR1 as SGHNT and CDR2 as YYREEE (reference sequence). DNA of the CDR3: TGTGCCAGCAGCCGCCGGGGTCAGCTCGTTAACTATGGCTACACCTTC. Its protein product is CASSRRGQLVNYGYTF.

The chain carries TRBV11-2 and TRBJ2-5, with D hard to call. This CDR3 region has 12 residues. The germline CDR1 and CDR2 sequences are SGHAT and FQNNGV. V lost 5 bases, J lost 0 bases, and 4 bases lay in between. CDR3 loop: CASSRYQETQYF. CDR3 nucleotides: TGTGCCAGCAGCCGGTACCAAGAGACCCAGTACTTC.

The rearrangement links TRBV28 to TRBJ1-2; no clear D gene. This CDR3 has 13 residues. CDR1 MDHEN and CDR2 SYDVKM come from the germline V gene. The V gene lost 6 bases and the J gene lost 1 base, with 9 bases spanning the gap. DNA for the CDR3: TGTGCCAGCAGCTACACAGATAACTATGGCTACACCTTC. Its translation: CASSYTDNYGYTF.

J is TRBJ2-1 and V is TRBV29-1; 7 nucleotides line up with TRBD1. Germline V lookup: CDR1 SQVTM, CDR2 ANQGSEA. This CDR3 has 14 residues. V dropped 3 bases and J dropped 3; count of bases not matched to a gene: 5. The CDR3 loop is CSVDMGQSYNEQFF. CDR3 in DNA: TGCAGCGTTGACATGGGACAGAGCTACAATGAGCAGTTCTTC.

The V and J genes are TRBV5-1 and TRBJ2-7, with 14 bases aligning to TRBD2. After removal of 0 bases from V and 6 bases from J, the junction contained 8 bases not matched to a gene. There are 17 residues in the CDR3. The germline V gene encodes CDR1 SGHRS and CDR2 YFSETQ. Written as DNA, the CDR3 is TGCGCCAGCAGCTTGGTCGGACTAGCGGGAGGAGGAGGCGAGCAGTACTTC. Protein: CASSLVGLAGGGGEQYF.

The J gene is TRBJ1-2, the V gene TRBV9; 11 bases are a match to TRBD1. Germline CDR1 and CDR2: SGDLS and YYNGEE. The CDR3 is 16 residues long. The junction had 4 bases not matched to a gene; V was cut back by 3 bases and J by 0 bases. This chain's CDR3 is CASSGGTGGTNYGYTF. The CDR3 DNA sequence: TGTGCCAGCAGCGGAGGGACAGGGGGGACTAACTATGGCTACACCTTC.

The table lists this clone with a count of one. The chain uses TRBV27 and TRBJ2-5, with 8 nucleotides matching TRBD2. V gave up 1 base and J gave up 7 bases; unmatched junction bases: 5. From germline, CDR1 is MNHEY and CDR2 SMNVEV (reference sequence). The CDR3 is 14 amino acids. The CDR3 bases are TGTGCCAGCAGTTTATTAGCGGGGCCCGGGACCCAGTACTTC. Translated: CASSLLAGPGTQYF.

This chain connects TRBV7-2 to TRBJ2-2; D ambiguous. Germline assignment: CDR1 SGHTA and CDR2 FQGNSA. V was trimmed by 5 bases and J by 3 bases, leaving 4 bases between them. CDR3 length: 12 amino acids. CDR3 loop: CASSPYTGELFF. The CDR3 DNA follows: TGTGCCAGCAGCCCCTACACCGGGGAGCTGTTTTTT.

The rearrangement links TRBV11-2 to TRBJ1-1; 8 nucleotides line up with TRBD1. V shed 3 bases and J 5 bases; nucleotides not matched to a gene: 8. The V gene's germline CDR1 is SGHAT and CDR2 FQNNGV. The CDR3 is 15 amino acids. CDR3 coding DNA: TGTGCCAGCAGCTTGGCAGGGGGCCCACGAACTGAAGCTTTCTTT. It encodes CASSLAGGPRTEAFF.

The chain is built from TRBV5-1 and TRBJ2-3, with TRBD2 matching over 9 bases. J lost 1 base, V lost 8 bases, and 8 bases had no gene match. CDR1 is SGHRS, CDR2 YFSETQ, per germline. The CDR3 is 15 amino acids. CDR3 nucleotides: TGCGCCAGGCAGGTAGCGGGAGAATGCACAGATACGCAGTATTTT. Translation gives CARQVAGECTDTQYF.

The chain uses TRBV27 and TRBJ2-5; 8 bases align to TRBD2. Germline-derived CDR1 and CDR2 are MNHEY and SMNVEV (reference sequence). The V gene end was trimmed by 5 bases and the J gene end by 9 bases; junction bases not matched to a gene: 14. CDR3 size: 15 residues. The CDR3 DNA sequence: TGTGCCAGCAGTCCGGATAGCGGGGACCCAAACCCCCAGTACTTC. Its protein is CASSPDSGDPNPQYF.

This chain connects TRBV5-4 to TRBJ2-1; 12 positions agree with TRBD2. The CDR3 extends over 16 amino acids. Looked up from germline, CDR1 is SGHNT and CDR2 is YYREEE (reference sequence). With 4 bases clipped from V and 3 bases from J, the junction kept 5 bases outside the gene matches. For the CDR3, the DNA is TGTGCCAGCAGCCCCCAGACTAGCGGGAGCTACAATGAGCAGTTCTTC. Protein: CASSPQTSGSYNEQFF.

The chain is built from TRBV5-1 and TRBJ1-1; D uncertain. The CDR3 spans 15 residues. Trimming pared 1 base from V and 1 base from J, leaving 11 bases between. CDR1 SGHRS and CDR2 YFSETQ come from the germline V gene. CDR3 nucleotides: TGCGCCAGCAGCTTGTATGAGGGCGGGAACACTGAAGCTTTCTTT. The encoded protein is CASSLYEGGNTEAFF.